This T cell receptor (beta chain) was profiled in a study of T-cell memory formation after mild COVID-19. The study, taken as a whole, reports: The second-wave clones peaking on day 37 were not confirmed as SARS-CoV-2-specific. Some responding clones appeared in pre-infection memory, suggesting cross-reactive memory joined. Among clones contracting day 15 to 85, CD4/CD8 was balanced, whereas later expanders leaned CD4+. CD4+ contracting clones were mainly CM and EM; CD8+ ones, EMRA.

V was pared by 6 bases and J by 7 bases, with 22 bases between. From germline, CDR1 is MNHEY and CDR2 SVGAGI. The CDR3 totals 16 residues. TCRdb reanalysed the 5' RACE reads using MiXCR and keeps one entry per CDR3 protein. The sample has approximately 340,000 distinct CDR3 sequences; 10% to 15% are singletons. This clonotype was counted between two and nine times. Its antigen is currently unknown. The gene calls are TRBV6-5 and TRBJ2-1; D is undetermined. Source material: PBMCs or a T cell subset sorted from them (not recorded which). This receptor was taken from a man between 18 and 35 years old who had mild COVID-19 (a few samples of this study predate the infection). Cell type and time point are not known. CDR3 nucleotides: TGTGCCAGCAGCCGACCCGGGCGGCCCACCAGGAATGAGCAGTTCTTC. Protein sequence: CASSRPGRPTRNEQFF.